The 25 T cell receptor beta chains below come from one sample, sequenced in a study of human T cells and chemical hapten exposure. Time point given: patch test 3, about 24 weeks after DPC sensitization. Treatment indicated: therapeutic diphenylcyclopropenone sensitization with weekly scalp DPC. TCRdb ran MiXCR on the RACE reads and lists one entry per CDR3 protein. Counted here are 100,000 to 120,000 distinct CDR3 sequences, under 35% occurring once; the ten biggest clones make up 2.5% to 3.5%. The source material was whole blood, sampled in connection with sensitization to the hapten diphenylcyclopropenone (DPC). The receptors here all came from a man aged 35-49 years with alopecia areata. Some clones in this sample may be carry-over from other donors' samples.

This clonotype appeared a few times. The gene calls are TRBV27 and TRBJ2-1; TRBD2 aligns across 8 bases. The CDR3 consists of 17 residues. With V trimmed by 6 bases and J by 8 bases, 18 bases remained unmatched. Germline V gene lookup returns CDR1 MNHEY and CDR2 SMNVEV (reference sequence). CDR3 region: CASSNPSIAGKDDEQFF. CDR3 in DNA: TGTGCCAGCAGCAACCCCTCCATAGCGGGAAAGGATGATGAGCAGTTCTTC.

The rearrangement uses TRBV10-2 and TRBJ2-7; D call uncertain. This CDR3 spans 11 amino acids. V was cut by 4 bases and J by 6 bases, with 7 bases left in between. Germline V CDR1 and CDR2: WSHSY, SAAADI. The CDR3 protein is CASSALGEQYV. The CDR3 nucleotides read TGCGCCAGCAGTGCGCTGGGCGAGCAGTACGTC.

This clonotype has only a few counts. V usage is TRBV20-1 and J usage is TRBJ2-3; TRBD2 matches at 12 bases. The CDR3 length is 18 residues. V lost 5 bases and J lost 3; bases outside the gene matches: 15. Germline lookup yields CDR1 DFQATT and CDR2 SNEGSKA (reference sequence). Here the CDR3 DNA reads TGCAGTGCTGTTCTAGCGGGAGGGCCATTTTTAATAACAGATACGCAGTATTTT. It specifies CSAVLAGGPFLITDTQYF.

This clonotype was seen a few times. As DNA, the CDR3 is TGTGCCAGCAGGGCCTTAGCTAGCGGGAGGAGGGATGAGCAGTTCTTC. Translation: CASRALASGRRDEQFF. This chain uses TRBV6-2 or TRBV6-3 with TRBJ2-1, with 11 bases that match TRBD2. Germline CDR1 is MNHEY and CDR2 is SVGEGT. The junction had 12 bases not matched to a gene; V was cut back by 6 bases and J by 8 bases. The CDR3 consists of 16 residues.

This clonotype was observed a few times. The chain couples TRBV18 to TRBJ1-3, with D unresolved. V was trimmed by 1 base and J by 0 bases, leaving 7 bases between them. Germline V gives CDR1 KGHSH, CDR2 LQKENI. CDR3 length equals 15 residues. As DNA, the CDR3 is TGTGCCAGCTCACCACAGGAGGGCTCTGGAAACACCATATATTTT. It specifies CASSPQEGSGNTIYF.

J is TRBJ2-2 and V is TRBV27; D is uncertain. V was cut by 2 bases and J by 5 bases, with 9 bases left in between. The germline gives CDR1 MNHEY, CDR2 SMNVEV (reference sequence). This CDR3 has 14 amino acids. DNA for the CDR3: TGTGCCAGCAGTTTAATTCGCGGTACCGGGGAGCTGTTTTTT. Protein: CASSLIRGTGELFF.

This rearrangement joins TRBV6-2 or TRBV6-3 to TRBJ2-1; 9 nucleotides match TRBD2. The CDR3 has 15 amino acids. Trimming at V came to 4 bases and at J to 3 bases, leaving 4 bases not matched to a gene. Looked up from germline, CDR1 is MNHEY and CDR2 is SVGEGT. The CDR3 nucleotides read TGTGCCAGCAGTTTGCTAGCGGGGAACTACAATGAGCAGTTCTTC. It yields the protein CASSLLAGNYNEQFF.

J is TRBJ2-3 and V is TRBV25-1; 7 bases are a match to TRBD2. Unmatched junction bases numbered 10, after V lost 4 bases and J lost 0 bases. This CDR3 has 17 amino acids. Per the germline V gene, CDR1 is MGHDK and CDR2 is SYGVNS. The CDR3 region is CASSGGPSGSSTDTQYF. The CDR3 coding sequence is TGTGCCAGCAGTGGGGGTCCTAGCGGATCTAGCACAGATACGCAGTATTTT.

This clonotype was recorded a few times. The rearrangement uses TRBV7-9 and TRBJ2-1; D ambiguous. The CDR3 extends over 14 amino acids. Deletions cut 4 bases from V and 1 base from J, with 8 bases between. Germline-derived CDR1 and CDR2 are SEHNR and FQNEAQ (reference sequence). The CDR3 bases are TGTGCCAGCAGCTCCAAAAGGTCCTACAATGAGCAGTTCTTC. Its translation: CASSSKRSYNEQFF.

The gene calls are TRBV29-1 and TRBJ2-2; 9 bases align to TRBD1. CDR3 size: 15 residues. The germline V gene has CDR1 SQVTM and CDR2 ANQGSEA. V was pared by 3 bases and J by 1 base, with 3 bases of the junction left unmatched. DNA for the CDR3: TGCAGCGTTGATAGGGGACAGGGGAACACCGGGGAGCTGTTTTTT. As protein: CSVDRGQGNTGELFF.

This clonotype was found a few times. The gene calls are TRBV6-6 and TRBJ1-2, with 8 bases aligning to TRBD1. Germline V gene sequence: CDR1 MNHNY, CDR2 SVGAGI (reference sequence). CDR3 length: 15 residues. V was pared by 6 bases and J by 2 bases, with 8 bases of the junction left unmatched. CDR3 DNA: TGTGCCAGCAGACTCGTGGGACAGGACAACTATGGCTACACCTTC. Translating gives CASRLVGQDNYGYTF.

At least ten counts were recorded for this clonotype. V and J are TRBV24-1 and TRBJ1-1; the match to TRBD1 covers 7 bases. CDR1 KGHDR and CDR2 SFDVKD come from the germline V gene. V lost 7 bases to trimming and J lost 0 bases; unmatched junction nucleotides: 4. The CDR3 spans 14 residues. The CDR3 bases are TGTGCCACCAGGCCTACAGGGGTGAACACTGAAGCTTTCTTT. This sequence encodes CATRPTGVNTEAFF.

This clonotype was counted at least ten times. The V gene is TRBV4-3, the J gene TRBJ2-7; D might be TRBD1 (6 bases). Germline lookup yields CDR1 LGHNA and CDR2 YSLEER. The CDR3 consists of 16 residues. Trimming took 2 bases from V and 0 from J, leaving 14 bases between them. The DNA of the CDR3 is TGCGCCAGCAGCCAATCGTACAGGGTAAGCTCCTACGAGCAGTACTTC. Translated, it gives CASSQSYRVSSYEQYF.

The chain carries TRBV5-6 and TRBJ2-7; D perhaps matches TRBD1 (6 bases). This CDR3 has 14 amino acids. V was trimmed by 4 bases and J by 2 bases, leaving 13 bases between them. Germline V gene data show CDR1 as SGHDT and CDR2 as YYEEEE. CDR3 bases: TGTGCCAGCAGCCTAAGAAACAGGGCCTACGAGCAGTACTTC. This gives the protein CASSLRNRAYEQYF.

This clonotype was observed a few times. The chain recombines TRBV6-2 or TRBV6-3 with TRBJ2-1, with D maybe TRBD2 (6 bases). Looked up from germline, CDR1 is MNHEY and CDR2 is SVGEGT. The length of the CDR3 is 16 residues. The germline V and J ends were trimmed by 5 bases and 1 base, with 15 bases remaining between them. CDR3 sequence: CASSVRAGLSYNEQFF. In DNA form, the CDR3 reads TGTGCCAGCAGTGTTCGAGCGGGCCTGTCCTACAATGAGCAGTTCTTC.

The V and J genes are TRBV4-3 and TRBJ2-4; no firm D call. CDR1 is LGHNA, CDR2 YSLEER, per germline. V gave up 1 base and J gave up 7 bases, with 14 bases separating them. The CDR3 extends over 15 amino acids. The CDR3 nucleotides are TGCGCCAGCAGCCAAGGAGTCAGCCCCCCGAACATTCAGTACTTC. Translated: CASSQGVSPPNIQYF.

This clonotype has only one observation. The CDR3 DNA is TGTGCCAGCAGCCCCACCACTAGCGGGAGGGTGGGTGAGCAGTTCTTC. Translated: CASSPTTSGRVGEQFF. The chain has TRBV4-2 and TRBJ2-1, with 13 nucleotides matching TRBD2. Germline trimming cut 4 bases from V and 9 bases from J; bases unmatched to any gene: 9. CDR1 is LGHNA, CDR2 YNFKEQ, per germline. This CDR3 has 16 residues.

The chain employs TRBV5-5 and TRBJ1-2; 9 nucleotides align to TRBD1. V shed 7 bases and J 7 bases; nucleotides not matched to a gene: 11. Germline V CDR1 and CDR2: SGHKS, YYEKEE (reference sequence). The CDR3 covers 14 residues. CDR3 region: CASGNRGQWSGYTF. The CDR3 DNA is TGTGCCAGCGGAAACAGGGGGCAGTGGAGTGGCTACACCTTC. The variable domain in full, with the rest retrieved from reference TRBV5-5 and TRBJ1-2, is DAGVTQSPTHLIKTRGQQVTLRCSPISGHKSVSWYQQVLGQGPQFIFQYYEKEERGRGNFPDRFSARQFPNYSSELNVNALLLGDSALYLCASGNRGQWSGYTFGSGTRLTVV.

CDR3 DNA: TGTGCCAGCAGCCCCTTCCACACCTACGAGCAGTACTTC. Residues: CASSPFHTYEQYF. The rearrangement joins TRBV6-1 to TRBJ2-7, with D uncertain. There are 13 residues in the CDR3. Per the germline V gene, CDR1 is MNHNS and CDR2 is SASEGT. Between the trimmed V and J ends, which lost 6 bases and 2 bases, there was a span of 11 bases.

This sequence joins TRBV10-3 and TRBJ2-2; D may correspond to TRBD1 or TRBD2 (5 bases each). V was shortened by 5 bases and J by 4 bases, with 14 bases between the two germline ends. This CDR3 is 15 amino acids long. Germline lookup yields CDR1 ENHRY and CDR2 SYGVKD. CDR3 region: CAISRDGPPTGELFF. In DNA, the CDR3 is TGTGCCATCAGTAGGGACGGACCCCCCACCGGGGAGCTGTTTTTT.

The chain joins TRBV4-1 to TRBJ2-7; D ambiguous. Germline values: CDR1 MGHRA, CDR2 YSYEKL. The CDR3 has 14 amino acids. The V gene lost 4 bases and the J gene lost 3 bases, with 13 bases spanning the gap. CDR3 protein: CASSRNTYDYEQYV. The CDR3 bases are TGCGCCAGCAGCCGAAATACTTATGACTACGAGCAGTACGTC.

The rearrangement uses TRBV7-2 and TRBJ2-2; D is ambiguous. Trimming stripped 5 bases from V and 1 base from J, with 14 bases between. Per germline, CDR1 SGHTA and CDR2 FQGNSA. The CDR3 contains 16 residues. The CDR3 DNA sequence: TGTGCCAGCAGCCCCCAAGGGCACCTGAACACCGGGGAGCTGTTTTTT. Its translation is CASSPQGHLNTGELFF.

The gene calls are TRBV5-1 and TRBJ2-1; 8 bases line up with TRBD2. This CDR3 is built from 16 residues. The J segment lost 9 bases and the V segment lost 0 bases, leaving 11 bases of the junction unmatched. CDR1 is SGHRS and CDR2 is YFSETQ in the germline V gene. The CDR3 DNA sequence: TGCGCCAGCAGCTTGGGGGTCGGGAGGGGCCTCGGTGAGCAGTTCTTC. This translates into CASSLGVGRGLGEQFF. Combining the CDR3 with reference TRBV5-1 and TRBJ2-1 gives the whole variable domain KAGVTQTPRYLIKTRGQQVTLSCSPISGHRSVSWYQQTPGQGLQFLFEYFSETQRNKGNFPGRFSGRQFSNSRSEMNVSTLELGDSALYLCASSLGVGRGLGEQFFGPGTRLTVL.

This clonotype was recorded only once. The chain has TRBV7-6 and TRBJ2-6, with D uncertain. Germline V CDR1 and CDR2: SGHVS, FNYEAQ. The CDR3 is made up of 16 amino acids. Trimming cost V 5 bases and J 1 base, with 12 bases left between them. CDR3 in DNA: TGTGCCAGCAGCCAAAAGGCTGGTTCTGGGGCCAACGTCCTGACTTTC. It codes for CASSQKAGSGANVLTF.

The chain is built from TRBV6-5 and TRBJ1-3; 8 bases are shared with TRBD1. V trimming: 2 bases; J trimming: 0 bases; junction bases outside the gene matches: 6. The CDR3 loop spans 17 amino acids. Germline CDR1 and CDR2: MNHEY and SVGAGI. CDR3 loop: CASSYGQGAYSGNTIYF. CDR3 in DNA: TGTGCCAGCAGTTACGGGCAGGGGGCCTACTCTGGAAACACCATATATTTT.